Listed below are T cell receptor beta chains from one sample, sequenced in a study of T cell responses to AZD1222 COVID-19 vaccine. TCRdb's table, derived via immunoSEQ multiplex PCR, lists solely in-frame clones and lacks some. The repertoire consists of roughly 120,000 clones, with 80% to 90% occurring once and the leading ten covering about a tenth. The material sequenced was peripheral blood, taken on day 0 of AZD1222 vaccination. The receptors were sampled from an adult in good health. Both conserved end residues are part of each CDR3. The order of the fields is J gene, V gene, D gene, clone size, CDR3 protein, CDR3 DNA. The D gene is left open where the match is weak. Clone size appears in some rows only: once, few, many, or a class for an expanded clone.

TRBJ2-6	TRBV6-5	NA	NA	CASSYWRGSGANVLTF	TGTGCCAGCAGTTACTGGCGGGGCTCTGGGGCCAACGTCCTGACTTTC
TRBJ2-3	TRBV6-5	NA	NA	CASRLALDTQYF	TGTGCCAGCAGATTAGCGTTAGATACGCAGTATTTT
TRBJ1-2	TRBV2	TRBD1	NA	CASSEGQGTTLSYGYTF	TGTGCCAGCAGTGAAGGACAGGGAACAACATTAAGCTATGGCTACACCTTC
TRBJ2-2	TRBV20-1	NA	NA	CSASRGAGELFF	TGCAGTGCTAGTAGAGGCGCCGGGGAGCTGTTTTTT
TRBJ2-3	TRBV4-2	NA	NA	CASSQVGMGGTFTDTQYF	TGTGCCAGCAGCCAAGTGGGGATGGGCGGGACTTTCACAGATACGCAGTATTTT
TRBJ1-1	TRBV7-2	TRBD1	NA	CASSQGGTEAFF	TGTGCCAGCAGTCAGGGGGGAACTGAAGCTTTCTTT
TRBJ2-5	TRBV9	NA	once	CASSVGVVSETQYF	TGTGCCAGCAGCGTAGGTGTAGTGAGTGAGACCCAGTACTTC
TRBJ2-7	TRBV6-5	NA	NA	CASLTGRYSYEQYF	TGTGCCAGCCTTACCGGGCGGTACTCCTACGAGCAGTACTTC
TRBJ1-2	TRBV27	NA	NA	CASSPLAAGMENGYTF	TGTGCCAGCAGTCCCTTGGCGGCCGGGATGGAAAATGGCTACACCTTC
TRBJ1-3	TRBV6-2/TRBV6-3	NA	NA	CASSYSVGSFSGNTIYF	TGTGCCAGCAGTTACTCCGTCGGAAGCTTCTCTGGAAACACCATATATTTT
TRBJ2-4	TRBV5-1	TRBD1	NA	CASSLHTTGLKNIQYF	TGCGCCAGCAGCTTGCACACGACAGGGTTAAAAAACATTCAGTACTTC
TRBJ1-5	TRBV6-5	TRBD1	NA	CASSGNRGNQPQHF	TGTGCCAGCAGCGGGAACAGGGGTAATCAGCCCCAGCATTTT
TRBJ2-1	TRBV6-5	TRBD2	NA	CASSLGLAGVSEQFF	TGTGCCAGCAGTTTGGGACTAGCGGGAGTGAGTGAGCAGTTCTTC
TRBJ1-4	TRBV3-1/TRBV3-2	NA	NA	CASSQDQLANEKLFF	TGTGCCAGCAGCCAAGACCAGTTGGCTAATGAAAAACTGTTTTTT
TRBJ2-7	TRBV24-1	TRBD1	NA	CATSDPSQGAHEQYF	TGTGCCACCAGTGACCCCTCACAGGGGGCCCACGAGCAGTACTTC
TRBJ1-1	TRBV27	TRBD1	NA	CASSLSGIPSGTEILNTEAFF	TGTGCCAGCAGTTTATCGGGGATTCCTTCCGGGACAGAAATTTTGAACACTGAAGCTTTCTTT
TRBJ1-1	TRBV7-2	NA	NA	CASSLRRVQGVSEAFF	TGTGCCAGCAGCTTAAGGCGGGTACAGGGCGTCTCTGAAGCTTTCTTT
TRBJ1-1	TRBV6-6	TRBD1	NA	CASIPGQGVNTEAFF	TGTGCCAGCATACCCGGACAGGGTGTTAACACTGAAGCTTTCTTT
TRBJ1-1	TRBV7-9	NA	NA	CASSHTLEEGEAFF	TGTGCCAGCAGCCATACATTGGAAGAGGGTGAAGCTTTCTTT
TRBJ1-5	TRBV28	NA	NA	CASSSGQINQPQHF	TGTGCCAGCAGCTCCGGACAAATTAATCAGCCCCAGCATTTT
TRBJ2-7	TRBV6-5	NA	once	CASSEQGSYEQYF	TGTGCCAGCTCCGAACAGGGCTCCTACGAGCAGTACTTC
TRBJ2-1	TRBV7-9	TRBD2	NA	CASSRPSGSYNEQFF	TGTGCCAGCAGCCGTCCTAGCGGGAGCTACAATGAGCAGTTCTTC
TRBJ1-5	TRBV5-1	NA	NA	CASSPAGAGSNQPQHF	TGCGCCAGCAGTCCGGCGGGGGCGGGTAGCAATCAGCCCCAGCATTTT
TRBJ1-1	TRBV3-1/TRBV3-2	NA	NA	CASSLGHRTTEAFF	TGTGCCAGCAGCCTGGGACACCGGACCACTGAAGCTTTCTTT
TRBJ1-2	TRBV23-1	NA	NA	CASSPRVF	TGCGCCAGCAGTCCTAGAGTATTC
TRBJ2-7	TRBV28	NA	NA	CASSLFRGSYEQYF	TGTGCCAGCAGCCTTTTCAGGGGTTCCTACGAGCAGTACTTC
TRBJ1-2	TRBV11-2	NA	NA	CASSSTGSSQGYTF	TGTGCCAGCAGCTCAACGGGCAGTAGCCAGGGCTACACCTTC
TRBJ1-2	TRBV6-2/TRBV6-3	TRBD1	NA	CASSPGTVRPNYGYTF	TGTGCCAGCAGCCCCGGGACAGTAAGACCTAACTATGGCTACACCTTC
TRBJ1-3	TRBV13	NA	NA	CASSSRGSTLLGNTIYF	TGTGCCAGCAGCAGCCGCGGTTCGACCCTGCTGGGAAACACCATATATTTT
TRBJ1-6	TRBV2	TRBD1	NA	CASRTGEGSPLHF	TGTGCCAGCAGAACAGGGGAGGGATCACCCCTCCACTTT
TRBJ1-3	TRBV3-1/TRBV3-2	NA	NA	CASSSPGDSGNTIYF	TGTGCCAGCAGCTCACCGGGAGACTCTGGAAACACCATATATTTT
TRBJ2-7	TRBV5-5	NA	NA	CASSPDYGAYEQYF	TGTGCCAGCAGCCCGGACTACGGCGCCTACGAGCAGTACTTC
TRBJ2-7	TRBV29-1	NA	NA	CSVEQAGSSYEQYF	TGCAGCGTAGAACAGGCAGGGAGCTCCTACGAGCAGTACTTC
TRBJ1-1	TRBV5-1	NA	once	CASNSRGGRATEAFF	TGCGCCAGCAATTCGCGCGGGGGGCGGGCCACTGAAGCTTTCTTT
TRBJ1-5	TRBV7-6	NA	once	CASSYGRGPESNQPQHF	TGTGCCAGCAGCTACGGCCGGGGCCCGGAGAGCAATCAGCCCCAGCATTTT
TRBJ1-2	TRBV30	NA	NA	CAWSVGLNYGYTF	TGTGCCTGGAGTGTGGGACTGAACTATGGCTACACCTTC
TRBJ1-2	TRBV7-9	NA	NA	CASSGHFDNYGYTF	TGTGCCAGCAGCGGACATTTCGATAACTATGGCTACACCTTC
TRBJ1-2	TRBV27	TRBD1	NA	CASSYTPGQVYGYTF	TGTGCCAGCAGCTACACCCCGGGACAGGTATATGGCTACACCTTC